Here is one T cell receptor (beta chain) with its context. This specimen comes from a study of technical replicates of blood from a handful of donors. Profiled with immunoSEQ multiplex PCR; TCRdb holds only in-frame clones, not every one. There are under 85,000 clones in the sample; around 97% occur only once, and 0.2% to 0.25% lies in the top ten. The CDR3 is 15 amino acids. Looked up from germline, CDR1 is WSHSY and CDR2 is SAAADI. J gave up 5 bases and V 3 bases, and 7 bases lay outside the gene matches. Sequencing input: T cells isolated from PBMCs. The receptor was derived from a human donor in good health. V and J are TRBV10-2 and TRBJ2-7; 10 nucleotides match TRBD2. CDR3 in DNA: TGCGCCAGCAGTGAAGAGCGGGGGGGCATCGACGAGCAGTACTTC. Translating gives CASSEERGGIDEQYF.